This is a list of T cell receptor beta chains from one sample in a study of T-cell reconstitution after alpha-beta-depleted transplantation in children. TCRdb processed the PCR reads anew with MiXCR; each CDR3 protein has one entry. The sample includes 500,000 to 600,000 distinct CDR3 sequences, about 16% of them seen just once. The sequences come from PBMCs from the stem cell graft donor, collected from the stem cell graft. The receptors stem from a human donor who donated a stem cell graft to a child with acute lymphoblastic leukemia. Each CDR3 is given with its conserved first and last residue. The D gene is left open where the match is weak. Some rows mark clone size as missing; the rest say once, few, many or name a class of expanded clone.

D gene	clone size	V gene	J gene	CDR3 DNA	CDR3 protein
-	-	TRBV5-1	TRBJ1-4	TGCGCCAGCAGCTTATTTGCGACCACCACAACTTTTAATGAAAAACTGTTTTTT	CASSLFATTTTFNEKLFF
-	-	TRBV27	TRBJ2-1	TGTGCCAGCAGCACGACAAGCTCCTACAATGAGCAGTTCTTC	CASSTTSSYNEQFF
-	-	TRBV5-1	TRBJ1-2	TGCGCCAGCAGCGGAATGAGAGGGAACTATGGCTACACCTTC	CASSGMRGNYGYTF
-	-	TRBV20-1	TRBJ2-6	TGCAGTGCTGAACAGGAGAGCTCTGGGGCCAACGTCCTGACTTTC	CSAEQESSGANVLTF
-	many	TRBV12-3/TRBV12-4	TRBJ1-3	TGTGCCAGCAGTTTTCGGACAGCTGGAAACACCATATATTTT	CASSFRTAGNTIYF
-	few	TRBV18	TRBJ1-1	TGTGCCAGCTCACCATTAGACAGCCCGAACACTGAAGCTTTCTTT	CASSPLDSPNTEAFF
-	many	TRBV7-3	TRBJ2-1	TGTGCCAGCAGCCCGCGAGGGCTGTACAATGAGCAGTTCTTC	CASSPRGLYNEQFF
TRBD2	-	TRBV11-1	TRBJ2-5	TGTGCCAGCAGCTTACCACTAGCGGGAGGGCCGGTAGCGGAGACCCAGTACTTC	CASSLPLAGGPVAETQYF
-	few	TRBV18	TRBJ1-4	TGTGCCAGCTCACCATTTTCCAAGGATAATGAAAAACTGTTTTTT	CASSPFSKDNEKLFF
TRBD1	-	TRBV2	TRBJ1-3	TGTGCCAGCAGGGTCGACAGGGGGAGAGACGGAAACACCATATATTTT	CASRVDRGRDGNTIYF
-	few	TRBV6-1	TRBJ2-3	TGTGCCAGCAGTGAGGTTAGGGGCGGCGAGGGATACGATACGCAGTATTTT	CASSEVRGGEGYDTQYF
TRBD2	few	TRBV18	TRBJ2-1	TGTGCCAGCTCACCGGGGACTACCCACAATGAGCAGTTCTTC	CASSPGTTHNEQFF
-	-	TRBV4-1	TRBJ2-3	TGCGCCAGCAGCCAAGACGGTATGCTCGGGGTTTTT	CASSQDGMLGVF
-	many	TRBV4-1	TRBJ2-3	TGCGCCAGCAGCCAAGGACAACTAGGAGGAAATACGCAGTATTTT	CASSQGQLGGNTQYF
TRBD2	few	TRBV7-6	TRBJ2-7	TGTGCCAGCAGCTTCGGAAGCACGACTAGCGACCACGAGCAGTACTTC	CASSFGSTTSDHEQYF
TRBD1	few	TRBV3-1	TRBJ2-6	TGTGCCAGCAGCCAAGGCCACAGGGGTGGTGGGGCCAACGTCCTGACTTTC	CASSQGHRGGGANVLTF
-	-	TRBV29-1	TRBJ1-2	TGCAGCGTTCCTGGGACGGGGATTTCCGAACGCTACACCTTC	CSVPGTGISERYTF
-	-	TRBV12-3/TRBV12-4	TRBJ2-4	TGTGCCAGCACCGACAGCGCGGGGAACATTCAGTACTTC	CASTDSAGNIQYF
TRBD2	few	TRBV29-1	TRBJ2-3	TGCAGCGTTGAAGATCTAGCGGGAGTAAGTGATACGCAGTATTTT	CSVEDLAGVSDTQYF
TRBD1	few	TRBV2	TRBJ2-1	TGTGCCAGCAGTGAACTAACCGACAGGGCCAAAGACAGTGAGCAGTTCTTC	CASSELTDRAKDSEQFF
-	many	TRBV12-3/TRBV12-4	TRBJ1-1	TGTGCCAGCAGCTCCATGAACACTGAAGCTTTCTTT	CASSSMNTEAFF